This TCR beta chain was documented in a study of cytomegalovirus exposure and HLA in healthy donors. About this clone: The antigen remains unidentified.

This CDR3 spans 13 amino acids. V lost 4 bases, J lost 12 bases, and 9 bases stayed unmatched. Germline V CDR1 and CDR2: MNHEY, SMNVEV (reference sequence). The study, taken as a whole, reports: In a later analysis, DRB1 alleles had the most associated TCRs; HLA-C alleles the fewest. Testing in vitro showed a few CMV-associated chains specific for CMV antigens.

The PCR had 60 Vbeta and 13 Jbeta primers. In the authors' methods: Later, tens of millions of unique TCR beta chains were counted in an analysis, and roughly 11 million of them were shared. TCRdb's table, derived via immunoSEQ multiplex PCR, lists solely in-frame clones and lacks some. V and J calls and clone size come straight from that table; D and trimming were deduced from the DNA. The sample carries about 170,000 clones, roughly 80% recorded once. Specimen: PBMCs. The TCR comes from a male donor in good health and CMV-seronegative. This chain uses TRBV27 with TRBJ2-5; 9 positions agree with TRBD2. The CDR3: CASSSSGMRVEYF. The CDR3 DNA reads TGTGCCAGCAGTTCTAGCGGGATGAGAGTGGAGTACTTC.